This T cell receptor beta chain comes out of a study of OX40 agonist ivuxolimab in advanced cancers. There are 14 residues in the CDR3. Germline CDR1 and CDR2: SGHVS and FQNEAQ. Trimming cost V 3 bases and J 6 bases, with 12 bases left between them. The protocol was immunoSEQ multiplex PCR, while the TCRdb copy is restricted to in-frame clones and leaves out a portion. The table shows some 70,000 clones, with around nine tenths occurring only once. V and J are TRBV7-8 and TRBJ2-1; D gene uncertain. The TCR comes from an adult with an advanced solid tumor such as melanoma, head and neck, liver or kidney cancer. Sample: CD4+ or CD8+ T cells sorted from blood, taken in a trial of the OX40 agonist ivuxolimab. DNA of the CDR3: TGTGCCAGCAGCTTGATCTATGCCACCAATGAGCAGTTCTTC. Its translation is CASSLIYATNEQFF.